This T cell receptor beta chain is drawn from a study of Ad26.COV2.S vaccination and SARS-CoV-2 variants. With regard to this clone: Its antigen is currently unknown.

As to treatment: roughly 18 received Ad26.COV2.S at low or high dose, single or two shots; roughly five received placebo; per-sample allocation not given. It was on day 63 after the first vaccine or placebo injection that samples were taken. It was Wuhan-strain SARS-CoV-2 spike that the Ad26 vaccine vector expressed. This CDR3 comprises 13 residues. V was cut by 0 bases and J by 4 bases, with 7 bases left in between. Germline-derived CDR1 and CDR2 are SGHAT and FQNNGV. Here immunoSEQ multiplex PCR was the method, and the copy in TCRdb shows in-frame clones only, minus some. The sample carries roughly 510,000 clones, roughly 85% recorded once. Study findings and constraints: Placebo and vaccine recipients had non-spike TCR breadth that was similar.

Here the sequenced sample was peripheral blood, taken in a trial of Ad26.COV2.S vaccine versus placebo. The receptor was isolated from a person aged 18 to 59 who received the Ad26.COV2.S COVID-19 vaccine or a placebo. The rearrangement uses TRBV11-2 and TRBJ2-7; no reliable D call. Written as DNA, the CDR3 is TGTGCCAGCAGCTTAGAGGCAGGTTACGAGCAGTACTTC. Translating it yields CASSLEAGYEQYF.